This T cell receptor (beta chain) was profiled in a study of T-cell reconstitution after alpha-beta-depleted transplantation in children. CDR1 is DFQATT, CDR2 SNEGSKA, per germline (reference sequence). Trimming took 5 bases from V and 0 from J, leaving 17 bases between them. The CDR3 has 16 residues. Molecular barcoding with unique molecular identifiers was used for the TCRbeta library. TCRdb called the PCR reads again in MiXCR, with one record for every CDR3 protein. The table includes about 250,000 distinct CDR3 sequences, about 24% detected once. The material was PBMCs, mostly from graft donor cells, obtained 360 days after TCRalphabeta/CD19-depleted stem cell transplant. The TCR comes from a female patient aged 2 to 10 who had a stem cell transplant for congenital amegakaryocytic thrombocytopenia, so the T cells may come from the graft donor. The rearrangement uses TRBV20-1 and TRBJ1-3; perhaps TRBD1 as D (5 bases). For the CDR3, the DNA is TGCAGTGCTTTTTCTGCCGGGGCCGACTCTGGAAACACCATATATTTT. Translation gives CSAFSAGADSGNTIYF.